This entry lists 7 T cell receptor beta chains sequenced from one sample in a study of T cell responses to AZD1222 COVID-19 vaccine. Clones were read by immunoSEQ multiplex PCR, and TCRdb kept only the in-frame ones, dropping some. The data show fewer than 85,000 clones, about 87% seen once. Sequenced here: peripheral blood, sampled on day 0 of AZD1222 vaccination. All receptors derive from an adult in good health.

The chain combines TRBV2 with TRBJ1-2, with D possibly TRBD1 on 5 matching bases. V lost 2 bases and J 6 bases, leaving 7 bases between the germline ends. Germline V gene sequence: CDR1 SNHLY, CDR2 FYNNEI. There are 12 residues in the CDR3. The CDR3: CASSEQGDGYTF. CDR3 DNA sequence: TGTGCCAGCAGTGAACAGGGAGATGGCTACACCTTC.

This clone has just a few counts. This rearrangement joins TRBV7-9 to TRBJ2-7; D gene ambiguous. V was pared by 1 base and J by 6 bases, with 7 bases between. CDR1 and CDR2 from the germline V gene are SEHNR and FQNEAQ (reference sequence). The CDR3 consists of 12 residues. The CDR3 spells CASSLGSGEQYF. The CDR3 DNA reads TGTGCCAGCAGCTTAGGTTCAGGCGAGCAGTACTTC.

CDR3 sequence reads: CASSSLQGLYTEAFF. For the CDR3, the DNA is TGTGCCAGCAGCTCGTTACAGGGTCTCTACACTGAAGCTTTCTTT. This chain connects TRBV14 to TRBJ1-1; possibly TRBD1 for D (6 bases). The CDR3 is 15 residues long. The germline gives CDR1 SGHDN, CDR2 FVKESK. Trimming removed 5 bases at V and 3 bases at J, with 16 bases between.

Here the CDR3 reads CASSYSSGTLNYGYTF. The CDR3 DNA follows: TGTGCCAGCAGTTACTCCTCCGGGACACTTAACTATGGCTACACCTTC. The rearrangement joins TRBV6-5 to TRBJ1-2; D is possibly TRBD1 (6 bases). CDR1 MNHEY and CDR2 SVGAGI come from the germline V gene. The CDR3 has 16 amino acids. The V end lost 0 bases, the J end lost 1 base, and 12 bases lay between the germline ends.

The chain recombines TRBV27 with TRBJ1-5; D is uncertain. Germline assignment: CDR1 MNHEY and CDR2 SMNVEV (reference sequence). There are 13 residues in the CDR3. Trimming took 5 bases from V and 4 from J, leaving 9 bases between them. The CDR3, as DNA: TGTGCCAGCAGTCCTCGTTGGAATCAGCCCCAGCATTTT. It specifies CASSPRWNQPQHF.

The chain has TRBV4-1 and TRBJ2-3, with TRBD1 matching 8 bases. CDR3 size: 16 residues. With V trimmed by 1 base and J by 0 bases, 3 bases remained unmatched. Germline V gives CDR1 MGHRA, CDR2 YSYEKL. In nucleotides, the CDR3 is TGCGCCAGCAGCCAAGGCGGGACAGGTAGCACAGATACGCAGTATTTT. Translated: CASSQGGTGSTDTQYF.

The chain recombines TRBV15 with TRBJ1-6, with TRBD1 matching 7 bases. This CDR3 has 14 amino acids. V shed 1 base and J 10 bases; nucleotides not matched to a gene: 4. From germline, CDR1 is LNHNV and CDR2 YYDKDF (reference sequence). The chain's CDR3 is CATSRGGTDSPLHF. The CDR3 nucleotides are TGTGCCACCAGCAGAGGAGGGACAGACTCACCCCTCCACTTT.